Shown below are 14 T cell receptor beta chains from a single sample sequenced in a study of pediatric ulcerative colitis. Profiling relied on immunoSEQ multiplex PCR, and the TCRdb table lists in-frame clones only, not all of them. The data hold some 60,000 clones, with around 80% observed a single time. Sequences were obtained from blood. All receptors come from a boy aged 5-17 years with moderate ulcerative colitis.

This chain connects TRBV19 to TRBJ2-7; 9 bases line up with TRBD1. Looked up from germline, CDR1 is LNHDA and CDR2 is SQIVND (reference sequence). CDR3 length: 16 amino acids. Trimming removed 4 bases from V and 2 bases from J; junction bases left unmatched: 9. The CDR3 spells CASSTLHRGLTYEQYF. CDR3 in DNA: TGTGCCAGTAGTACCCTCCACAGGGGGCTCACCTACGAGCAGTACTTC.

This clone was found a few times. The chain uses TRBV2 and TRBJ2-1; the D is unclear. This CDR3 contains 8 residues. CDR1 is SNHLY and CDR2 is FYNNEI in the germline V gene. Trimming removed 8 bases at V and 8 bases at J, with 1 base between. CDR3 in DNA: TGTGCCAGCGATGAGCAGTTCTTC. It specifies CASDEQFF.

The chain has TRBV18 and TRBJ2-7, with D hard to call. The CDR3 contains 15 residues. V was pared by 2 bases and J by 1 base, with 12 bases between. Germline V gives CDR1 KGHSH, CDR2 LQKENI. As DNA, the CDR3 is TGTGCCAGCTCACCAGCGGATTCCGGATCCTACGAGCAGTACTTC. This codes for CASSPADSGSYEQYF.

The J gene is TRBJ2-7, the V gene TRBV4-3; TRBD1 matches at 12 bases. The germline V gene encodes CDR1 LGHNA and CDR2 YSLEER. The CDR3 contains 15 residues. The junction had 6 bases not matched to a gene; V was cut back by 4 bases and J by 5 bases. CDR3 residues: CASSRDRGRGNEQYF. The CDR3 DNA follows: TGCGCCAGCAGCCGGGACAGGGGGCGCGGGAACGAGCAGTACTTC.

CDR3 loop: CASSRDRAGAQHF. CDR3 nucleotide sequence: TGTGCCAGCAGCCGGGACCGAGCGGGAGCCCAGCATTTT. This chain uses TRBV7-6 with TRBJ1-5, with a tentative D call TRBD1 (5 bases). The CDR3 spans 13 residues. Deletions cut 5 bases from V and 11 bases from J, with 16 bases between. The germline gives CDR1 SGHVS, CDR2 FNYEAQ.

The CDR3 nucleotides read TGTGCCAGCAGCCTCCGGGACCACACCTACGAGCAGTACTTC. As protein: CASSLRDHTYEQYF. The genes are TRBV5-6 and TRBJ2-7; D may be TRBD1 or TRBD2 (5 bases each). This CDR3 spans 14 amino acids. Germline CDR1 and CDR2: SGHDT and YYEEEE. Trimming took off 4 bases at V and 2 bases at J, with 13 bases between the two ends.

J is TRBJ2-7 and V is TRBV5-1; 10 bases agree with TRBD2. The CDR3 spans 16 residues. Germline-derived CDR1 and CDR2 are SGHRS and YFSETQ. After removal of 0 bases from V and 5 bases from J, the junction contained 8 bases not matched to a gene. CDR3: CASSLGTLAGVDEQYF. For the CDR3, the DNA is TGCGCCAGCAGCTTGGGGACCCTAGCGGGAGTAGACGAGCAGTACTTC.

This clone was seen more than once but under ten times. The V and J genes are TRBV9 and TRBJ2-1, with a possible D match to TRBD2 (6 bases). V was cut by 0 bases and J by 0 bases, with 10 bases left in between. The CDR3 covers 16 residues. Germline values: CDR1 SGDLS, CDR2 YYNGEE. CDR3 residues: CASSVAGGASYNEQFF. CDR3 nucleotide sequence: TGTGCCAGCAGCGTAGCTGGCGGGGCCTCCTACAATGAGCAGTTCTTC. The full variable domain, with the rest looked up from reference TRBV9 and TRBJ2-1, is DSGVTQTPKHLITATGQRVTLRCSPRSGDLSVYWYQQSLDQGLQFLIQYYNGEERAKGNILERFSAQQFPDLHSELNLSSLELGDSALYFCASSVAGGASYNEQFFGPGTRLTVL.

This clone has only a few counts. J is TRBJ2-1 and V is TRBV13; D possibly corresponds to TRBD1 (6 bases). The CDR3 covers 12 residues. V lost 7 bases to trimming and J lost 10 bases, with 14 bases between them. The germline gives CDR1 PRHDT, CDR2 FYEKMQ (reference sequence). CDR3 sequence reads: CASTGTLHEQFF. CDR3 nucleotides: TGTGCCAGCACCGGGACATTACACGAGCAGTTCTTC.

CDR3 sequence: CASSLEQGSNEKLFF. CDR3 nucleotide sequence: TGTGCCAGCTCTCTGGAACAGGGATCTAATGAAAAACTGTTTTTT. The chain couples TRBV18 to TRBJ1-4; possibly TRBD1 for D (6 bases). Germline V lookup: CDR1 KGHSH, CDR2 LQKENI. The V and J ends lost 6 bases and 3 bases respectively, with 14 bases between them. The CDR3 loop spans 15 amino acids.

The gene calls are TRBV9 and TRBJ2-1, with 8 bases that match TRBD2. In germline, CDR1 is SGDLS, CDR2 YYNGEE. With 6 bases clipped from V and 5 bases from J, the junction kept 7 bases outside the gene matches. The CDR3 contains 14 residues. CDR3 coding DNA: TGTGCCAGCACCGTTAGCGGGACCAACAATGAGCAGTTCTTC. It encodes CASTVSGTNNEQFF.

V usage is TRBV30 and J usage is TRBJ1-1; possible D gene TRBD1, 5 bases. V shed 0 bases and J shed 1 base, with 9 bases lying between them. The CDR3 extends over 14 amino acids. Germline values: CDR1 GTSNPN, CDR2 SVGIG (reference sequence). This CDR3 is CAWSVGRANTEAFF. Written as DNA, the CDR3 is TGTGCCTGGAGTGTAGGCAGGGCGAACACTGAAGCTTTCTTT.

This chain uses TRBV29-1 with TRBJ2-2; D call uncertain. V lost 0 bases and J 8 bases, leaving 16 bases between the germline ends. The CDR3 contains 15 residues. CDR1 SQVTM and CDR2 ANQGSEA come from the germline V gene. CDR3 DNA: TGCAGCGTTGAAGAAATCAGCGCTCCCCGGGGGGAGCTGTTTTTT. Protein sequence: CSVEEISAPRGELFF.

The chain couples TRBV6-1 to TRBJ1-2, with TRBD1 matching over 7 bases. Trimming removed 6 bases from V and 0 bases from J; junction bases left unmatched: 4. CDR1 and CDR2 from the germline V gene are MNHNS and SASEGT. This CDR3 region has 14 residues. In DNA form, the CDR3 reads TGTGCCAGCAGCGACAGGGTAGCTAACTATGGCTACACCTTC. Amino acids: CASSDRVANYGYTF.